Listed below are T cell receptor beta chains from one sample, sequenced in a study of STAT5B mutations in CD4+ large granular lymphocyte leukemia. Only in-frame clones appear in the TCRdb table, and some are missing; sequencing was by immunoSEQ multiplex PCR. The data hold approximately 25,000 clones, with 74% observed a single time. The sequenced sample was CD4+ T cells from blood buffy coats. Every receptor here comes from a human donor in good health. The CDR3 runs from the conserved cysteine through the conserved F or W. The order of the fields is J gene, clone size, CDR3 length, D gene, V gene, CDR3 DNA, CDR3 protein. The D gene is left open where the match is weak. The size of a clone is reported for some rows only, either as once, few or many, or as a class for expanded clones.

j_call: TRBJ1-6
clone_size: NA
cdr3_length: 14
d_call: NA
v_call: TRBV28
cdr3_nt: TGTGCCAGCAGTCCCCCGGGGGAGAGTTCACCCCTCCACTTT
cdr3_aa: CASSPPGESSPLHF

j_call: TRBJ1-5
clone_size: NA
cdr3_length: 17
d_call: NA
v_call: TRBV4-1
cdr3_nt: TGCGCCAGCAGCCAAGAACATCCCGGGATCAACAATCAGCCCCAGCATTTT
cdr3_aa: CASSQEHPGINNQPQHF

j_call: TRBJ2-1
clone_size: NA
cdr3_length: 15
d_call: NA
v_call: TRBV11-3
cdr3_nt: TGTGCCAGCAGCTTAGATACAAGTTTCTACAATGAGCAGTTCTTC
cdr3_aa: CASSLDTSFYNEQFF

j_call: TRBJ2-1
clone_size: NA
cdr3_length: 16
d_call: NA
v_call: TRBV4-1
cdr3_nt: TGCGCCAGCAGCCAGCCAACGAAAAGCTCCTACAATGAGCAGTTCTTC
cdr3_aa: CASSQPTKSSYNEQFF

j_call: TRBJ2-7
clone_size: NA
cdr3_length: 14
d_call: TRBD2
v_call: TRBV11-3
cdr3_nt: TGTGCCAGCAGCTTAGGCGGGAGTGGGTACGAGCAGTACTTC
cdr3_aa: CASSLGGSGYEQYF

j_call: TRBJ1-2
clone_size: NA
cdr3_length: 13
d_call: NA
v_call: TRBV6-6
cdr3_nt: TGTGCCAGCAGTCTCGGAGCTAACTATGGCTACACCTTC
cdr3_aa: CASSLGANYGYTF

j_call: TRBJ2-2
clone_size: NA
cdr3_length: 15
d_call: NA
v_call: TRBV6-1
cdr3_nt: TGTGCCAGCAGTGAAGGGACTACGGAAACCGGGGAGCTGTTTTTT
cdr3_aa: CASSEGTTETGELFF

j_call: TRBJ1-4
clone_size: NA
cdr3_length: 16
d_call: NA
v_call: TRBV5-6
cdr3_nt: TGTGCCAGCAGCTTGACGGGAGGAGCAACTAATGAAAAACTGTTTTTT
cdr3_aa: CASSLTGGATNEKLFF

j_call: TRBJ2-7
clone_size: NA
cdr3_length: 11
d_call: NA
v_call: TRBV11-1
cdr3_nt: TGTGCCAGCAGCTCCACCTACGAGCAGTACTTC
cdr3_aa: CASSSTYEQYF

j_call: TRBJ1-5
clone_size: few
cdr3_length: 13
d_call: NA
v_call: TRBV7-9
cdr3_nt: TGTGCCAGCTCGGGGGACATCTATCAGCCCCAGCATTTT
cdr3_aa: CASSGDIYQPQHF

j_call: TRBJ1-5
clone_size: NA
cdr3_length: 14
d_call: TRBD1
v_call: TRBV18
cdr3_nt: TGTGCCAGCTCAGGGGACAGGGGCGGTCAGCCCCAGCATTTT
cdr3_aa: CASSGDRGGQPQHF

j_call: TRBJ1-5
clone_size: NA
cdr3_length: 14
d_call: TRBD1
v_call: TRBV18
cdr3_nt: TGTGCCAGCTCCGGACAGGGTAGCAATCAGCCCCAGCATTTT
cdr3_aa: CASSGQGSNQPQHF

j_call: TRBJ2-1
clone_size: NA
cdr3_length: 15
d_call: TRBD2
v_call: TRBV5-5
cdr3_nt: TGTGCCAGCACCCTGACTAGCGGGATCTCCAATGAGCAGTTCTTC
cdr3_aa: CASTLTSGISNEQFF

j_call: TRBJ2-7
clone_size: NA
cdr3_length: 17
d_call: TRBD1
v_call: TRBV25-1
cdr3_nt: TGTGCCAGCAGTGAATTTGAGAATCCGGGACAGGTCTACGAGCAGTACTTC
cdr3_aa: CASSEFENPGQVYEQYF

j_call: TRBJ1-1
clone_size: NA
cdr3_length: 14
d_call: NA
v_call: TRBV11-1
cdr3_nt: TGTGCCAGCAGACTACAGGGCGTATCCACTGAAGCTTTCTTT
cdr3_aa: CASRLQGVSTEAFF

j_call: TRBJ1-1
clone_size: NA
cdr3_length: 13
d_call: NA
v_call: TRBV7-8
cdr3_nt: TGTGCCAGCAGCTTGGCGATGAACACCGAAGCTTTCTTT
cdr3_aa: CASSLAMNTEAFF

j_call: TRBJ1-1
clone_size: NA
cdr3_length: 15
d_call: TRBD1
v_call: TRBV5-4
cdr3_nt: TGTGCCAGCAGCGGACAGGGGGGAGGTATCACTGAAGCTTTCTTT
cdr3_aa: CASSGQGGGITEAFF

j_call: TRBJ2-1
clone_size: NA
cdr3_length: 14
d_call: TRBD2
v_call: TRBV2
cdr3_nt: TGTGCCAGTCTCAAAAGAGCGGGAGATAGTGAGCAGTTCTTC
cdr3_aa: CASLKRAGDSEQFF

j_call: TRBJ2-3
clone_size: NA
cdr3_length: 14
d_call: NA
v_call: TRBV11-2
cdr3_nt: TGTGCCAGCAGCCAACAAATCGGGACAGATACGCAGTATTTT
cdr3_aa: CASSQQIGTDTQYF

j_call: TRBJ1-2
clone_size: NA
cdr3_length: 15
d_call: NA
v_call: TRBV6-5
cdr3_nt: TGTGCCAGCAGTTACTCGTGGGGGCGAAAGGATGGCTACACCTTC
cdr3_aa: CASSYSWGRKDGYTF

j_call: TRBJ2-4
clone_size: NA
cdr3_length: 15
d_call: TRBD2
v_call: TRBV9
cdr3_nt: TGTGCCAGCAGCCCTAGCGGGACGGTGGGAAACATTCAGTACTTC
cdr3_aa: CASSPSGTVGNIQYF

j_call: TRBJ2-5
clone_size: NA
cdr3_length: 15
d_call: NA
v_call: TRBV10-3
cdr3_nt: TGTGCCATCAGTGAGAACCCCGCGACTCAAGAGACCCAGTACTTC
cdr3_aa: CAISENPATQETQYF

j_call: TRBJ2-5
clone_size: NA
cdr3_length: 14
d_call: TRBD1
v_call: TRBV5-1
cdr3_nt: TGCGCCAGCAGCTTTACGACAGGGCAAGAGACCCAGTACTTC
cdr3_aa: CASSFTTGQETQYF

j_call: TRBJ2-6
clone_size: NA
cdr3_length: 17
d_call: NA
v_call: TRBV5-6
cdr3_nt: TGTGCCAGCAGCTGGGGCAGCTTTGTGGGTGGGGCCAACGTCCTGACTTTC
cdr3_aa: CASSWGSFVGGANVLTF

j_call: TRBJ1-4
clone_size: NA
cdr3_length: 13
d_call: TRBD1
v_call: TRBV5-1
cdr3_nt: TGCGCCAGCTCGACGGACAGGGCTGAAAAACTGTTTTTT
cdr3_aa: CASSTDRAEKLFF

j_call: TRBJ2-5
clone_size: NA
cdr3_length: 13
d_call: NA
v_call: TRBV28
cdr3_nt: TGTGCCAGCAGTTATGGCAGGGTTGAGACCCAGTACTTC
cdr3_aa: CASSYGRVETQYF

j_call: TRBJ1-3
clone_size: NA
cdr3_length: 16
d_call: NA
v_call: TRBV5-6
cdr3_nt: TGTGCCAGCAGCTTGGGTGGGGGTCTCTCTGGAAACACCATATATTTT
cdr3_aa: CASSLGGGLSGNTIYF